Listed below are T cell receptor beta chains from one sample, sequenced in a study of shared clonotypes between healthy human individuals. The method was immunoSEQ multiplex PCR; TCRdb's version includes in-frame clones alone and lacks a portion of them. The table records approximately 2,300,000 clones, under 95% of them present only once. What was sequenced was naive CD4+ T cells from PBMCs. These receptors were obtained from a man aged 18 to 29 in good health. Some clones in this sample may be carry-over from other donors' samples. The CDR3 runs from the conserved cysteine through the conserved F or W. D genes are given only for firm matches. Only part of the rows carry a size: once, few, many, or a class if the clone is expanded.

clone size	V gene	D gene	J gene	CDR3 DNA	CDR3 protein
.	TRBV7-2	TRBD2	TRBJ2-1	TGTGCCAGCAGCTCGCAAAGTCAACTAGCGGCTGGAGGTGGTGAGCAGTTCTTC	CASSSQSQLAAGGGEQFF
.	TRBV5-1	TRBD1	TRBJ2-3	TGCGCCAGCAGCAAGGACAGGGGGAGCACAGATACGCAGTATTTT	CASSKDRGSTDTQYF
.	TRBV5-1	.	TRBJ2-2	TGCGCCAGCAGCTTGGTGGCGGAGAACACCGGGGAGCTGTTTTTT	CASSLVAENTGELFF
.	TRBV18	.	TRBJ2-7	TGTGCCAGCTCACCAGGGGGTTCCTCCTACGAGCAGTACTTC	CASSPGGSSYEQYF
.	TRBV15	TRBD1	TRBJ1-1	TGTGCCACCAGCAGAGGTGGGACAGGGGGCACTGAAGCTTTCTTT	CATSRGGTGGTEAFF
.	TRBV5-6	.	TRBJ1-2	TGTGCCAGCAGCTTGGCGCCGACTAACTATGGCTACACCTTC	CASSLAPTNYGYTF
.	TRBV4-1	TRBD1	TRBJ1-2	TGCGCCAGCAGCAGACAGGGTTCGCACTATGGCTACACCTTC	CASSRQGSHYGYTF
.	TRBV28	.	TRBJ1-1	TGTGCCAGCAGTTTGAACGGACCGAGTTTAGAAGCTTTCTTT	CASSLNGPSLEAFF
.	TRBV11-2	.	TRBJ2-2	TGTGCCAGCAGCCAAGCGTTCGGGGAGCTGTTTTTT	CASSQAFGELFF
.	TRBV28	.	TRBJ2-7	TGTGCCAGCAGCACGGTCGGAGTCGTTCAGTACGAGCAGTACTTC	CASSTVGVVQYEQYF
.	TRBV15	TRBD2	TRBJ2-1	TGTGCCACCAGCAGAGAATTACGTCTAGCGGCCTCCTACAATGAGCAGTTCTTC	CATSRELRLAASYNEQFF
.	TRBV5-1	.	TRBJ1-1	TGCGCCAGCAACAACGGCGAGGCCATGAACACTGAAGCTTTCTTT	CASNNGEAMNTEAFF
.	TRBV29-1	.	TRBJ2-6	TGCAGCGTGGACGACGGATGGTCTGGGGCCAACGTCCTGACTTTC	CSVDDGWSGANVLTF
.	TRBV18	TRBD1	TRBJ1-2	TGTGCCAGCTCACCAGGACAGGGGTCAAACTATGGCTACACCTTC	CASSPGQGSNYGYTF
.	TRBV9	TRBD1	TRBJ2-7	TGTGCCAGCAGCGTAGCGGCTAGCAGGGGGCCGGAGGAGCAGTACTTC	CASSVAASRGPEEQYF
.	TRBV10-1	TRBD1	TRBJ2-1	TGCGCCAGCACCCAGACAGGGGTCGGTGAGCAGTTCTTC	CASTQTGVGEQFF
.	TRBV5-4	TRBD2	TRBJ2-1	TGTGCCAGCAGCTCACTAGCGGGAGCGGGGAATGAGCAGTTCTTC	CASSSLAGAGNEQFF
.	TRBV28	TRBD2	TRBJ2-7	TGTGCCAGCAGGTCAGCCCGGGGGGTAAGGTACGAGCAGTACTTC	CASRSARGVRYEQYF
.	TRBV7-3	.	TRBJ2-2	TGTGCCAGCAGCTTAACACGGGCGGGCACCGGGGAGCTGTTTTTT	CASSLTRAGTGELFF
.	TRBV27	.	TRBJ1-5	TGTGCCAGCAGAAAAGGGGATCATAGCAATCAGCCCCAGCATTTT	CASRKGDHSNQPQHF
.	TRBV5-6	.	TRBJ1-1	TGTGCCAGCAGCCCGCGAAGGGTGGGGAAGATGAACACTGAAGCTTTCTTT	CASSPRRVGKMNTEAFF
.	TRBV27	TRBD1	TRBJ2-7	TGTGCCAGCACCTCACTGAAGACAGGGTTGGGCTACGAGCAGTACTTC	CASTSLKTGLGYEQYF
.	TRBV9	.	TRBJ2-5	TGTGCCAGCAGCCGCCGGGCCGATCAAGAGACCCAGTACTTC	CASSRRADQETQYF
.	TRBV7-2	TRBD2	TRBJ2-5	TGTGCCAGCAGCTTGGCGGGAGGGCCGGGAGAGACCCAGTACTTC	CASSLAGGPGETQYF
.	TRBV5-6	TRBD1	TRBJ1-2	TGTGCCAGCAGCAAGACAGGGGTGTACTCTGGCTACACCTTC	CASSKTGVYSGYTF
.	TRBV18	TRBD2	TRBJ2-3	TGTGCCAGCTCACCACCGGGACTACGCGCAGATACGCAGTATTTT	CASSPPGLRADTQYF
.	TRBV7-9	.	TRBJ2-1	TGTGCCAGCAGCTTAGATGGGGGGTTCCGGGACAACTACAATGAGCAGTTCTTC	CASSLDGGFRDNYNEQFF
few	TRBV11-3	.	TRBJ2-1	TGTGCCAGCAGCTGGGGACATGACAATGAGCAGTTCTTC	CASSWGHDNEQFF
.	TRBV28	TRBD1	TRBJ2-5	TGTGCCAGCAGGACAGGGGGGGAGACCCAGTACTTC	CASRTGGETQYF
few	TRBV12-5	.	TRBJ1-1	TGTGCTAGTGGTAATGACAGAGAAGCTTTCTTT	CASGNDREAFF
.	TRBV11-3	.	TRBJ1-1	TGTGCCAGCAGCTTATCCGGGGCTAACACTGAAGCTTTCTTT	CASSLSGANTEAFF
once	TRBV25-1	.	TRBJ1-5	TGTGCCAGCAAGATGCGGGGGAATCAGCCCCAGCATTTT	CASKMRGNQPQHF
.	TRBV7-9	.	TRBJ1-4	TGTGCCAGCAGCTTAGGCGGTCAGAATGAAAAACTGTTTTTT	CASSLGGQNEKLFF
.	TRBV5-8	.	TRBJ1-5	TGTGCCAGCAGCTTGGGATTTAGCAATCAGCCCCAGCATTTT	CASSLGFSNQPQHF
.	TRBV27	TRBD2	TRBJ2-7	TGTGCCAGCAGGGGACTAGCGGACTACGAGCAGTACTTC	CASRGLADYEQYF
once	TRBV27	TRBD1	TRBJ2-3	TGTGCCAGCAGTCCCCGGGACAGGGTCACAGATACGCAGTATTTT	CASSPRDRVTDTQYF
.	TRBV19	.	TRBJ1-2	TGTGCCAGTAGTATCTCCAGGGTAAACTACACCTTC	CASSISRVNYTF
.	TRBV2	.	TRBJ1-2	TGTGCCAGCAGCCCGACAGTAGGCGGCTATGGCTACACCTTC	CASSPTVGGYGYTF
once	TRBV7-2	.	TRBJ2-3	TGTGCCAGCAGCTTTCTTAGCGGACACACTGTGTCAGATACGCAGTATTTT	CASSFLSGHTVSDTQYF
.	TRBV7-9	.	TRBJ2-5	TGTGCCAGCAGCCGATCCCAGTACCAAGAGACCCAGTACTTC	CASSRSQYQETQYF
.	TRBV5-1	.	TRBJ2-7	TGCGCCAGCAGCACGGGACTTCCCTCATACGAGCAGTACTTC	CASSTGLPSYEQYF
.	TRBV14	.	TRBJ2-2	TGTGCCAGCAGCCAATGGGCGGGGGCCACCGGGGAGCTGTTTTTT	CASSQWAGATGELFF
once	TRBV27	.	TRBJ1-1	TGTGCCAGCAGTTCCTTTGCAGGGCGTTGGTTCCCTGAAGCTTTCTTT	CASSSFAGRWFPEAFF
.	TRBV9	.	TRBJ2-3	TGTGCCAGCAGCGGGAGTCTTTATACGCAGTATTTT	CASSGSLYTQYF
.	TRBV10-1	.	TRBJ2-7	TGCGCCAGCAGTGAAAGGGGCCTGACGGACCACGAGCAGTACTTC	CASSERGLTDHEQYF